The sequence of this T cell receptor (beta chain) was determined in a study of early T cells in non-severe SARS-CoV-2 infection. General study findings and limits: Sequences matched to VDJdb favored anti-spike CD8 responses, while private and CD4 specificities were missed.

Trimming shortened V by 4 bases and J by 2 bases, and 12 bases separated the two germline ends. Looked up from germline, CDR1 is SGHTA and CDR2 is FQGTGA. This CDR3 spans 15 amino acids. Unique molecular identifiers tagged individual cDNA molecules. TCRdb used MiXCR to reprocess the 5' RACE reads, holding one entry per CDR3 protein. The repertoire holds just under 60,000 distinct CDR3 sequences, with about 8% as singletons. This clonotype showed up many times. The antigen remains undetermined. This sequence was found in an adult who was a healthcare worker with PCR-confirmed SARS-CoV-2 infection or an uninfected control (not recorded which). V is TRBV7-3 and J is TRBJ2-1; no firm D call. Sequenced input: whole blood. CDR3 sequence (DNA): TGTGCCAGCAGCTCTCAACAGCTGACCTACAATGAGCAGTTCTTC. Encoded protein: CASSSQQLTYNEQFF.